The source of this T cell receptor (beta chain) is a study of T-cell reconstitution after alpha-beta-depleted transplantation in children listed by TCRdb under 2016. As for the study more broadly: The study quantitatively tracked T-cell immune reconstitution after TCRalphabeta/CD19-depleted allogeneic hematopoietic cell transplantation in children using TCR repertoire profiling.

Per the germline V gene, MDHEN is the CDR1 and SYDVKM is the CDR2. From the cysteine through the phenylalanine, the CDR3 covers 15 amino acids. The retained sequence is limited to the CDR3, 45 bases, with the frame set at the first base. V is clipped by 1 base and J by 4 bases, and the sequence between their germline boundaries is 13 bases long. Library preparation was by PCR. The run used an Illumina HiSeq 2500. Molecular barcoding was employed in the preparation of TCR libraries, with unique molecular identifiers being used to normalize TCRbeta repertoire quantification. The public reads were reprocessed in TCRdb via fastp at Q25 and MiXCR, keeping in-frame beta chains. Rows are unified per CDR3 protein, each entry keeping the most common DNA and genes. In this sample the table shows 500,000 to 750,000 distinct CDR3 sequences, 10% to 15% of which occur a single time. 2.2% of the sample belongs to the ten largest clones.

According to the study, the label for this sample's treatment or condition signals: allogeneic hematopoietic cell transplantation with graft depleted of TCRalphabeta T cells and CD19 B cells. TCRalphabeta/CD19-depleted allogeneic hematopoietic cell grafts were given to the transplant recipients, all of whom were children. General conclusions and limits of the study: Hyperexpanded clone frequencies declined over subsequent months; after one year, T-cell counts and TCRbeta diversity were mostly attributed to newly produced T cells. The apparently early recovery of alphabetaT-cell counts about two months after transplant reportedly depended on only several hundred rapidly expanded clones that came from non-depleted graft cells. In some patients, the high TCRbeta diversity seen at day 60 was put down to recipient T cells and intrathymic progenitors that had survived conditioning.

As concerns this clonotype: This receptor's antigen is unknown. Per-base qualities were not stored, and no clone one base away is much larger.

Material: PBMCs, mostly from graft donor cells, obtained 360 days after TCRalphabeta/CD19-depleted stem cell transplant. The source of this sequence is a male patient between 10 and 17 years old who had a stem cell transplant for acute myeloid leukemia, so the T cells may come from the graft donor. This sequence uses TRBV28 and TRBJ1-2; a tentative D match to TRBD1 spans 6 bases. The CDR3 region: CASSLYGGPVYGYTF. The nucleotides are TGTGCCAGCAGTTTATATGGGGGGCCTGTCTATGGCTACACCTTC.